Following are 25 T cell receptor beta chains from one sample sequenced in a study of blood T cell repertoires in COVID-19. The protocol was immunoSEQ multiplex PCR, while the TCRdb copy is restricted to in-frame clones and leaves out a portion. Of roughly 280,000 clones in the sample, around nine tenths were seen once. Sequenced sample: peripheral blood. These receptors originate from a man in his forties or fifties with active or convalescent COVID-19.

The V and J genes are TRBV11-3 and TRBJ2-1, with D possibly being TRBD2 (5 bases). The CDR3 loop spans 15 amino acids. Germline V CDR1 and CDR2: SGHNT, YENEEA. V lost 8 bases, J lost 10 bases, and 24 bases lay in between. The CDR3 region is CASGQRREGRGEQFF. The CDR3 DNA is TGTGCCAGCGGGCAGAGACGAGAGGGCAGAGGGGAGCAGTTCTTC.

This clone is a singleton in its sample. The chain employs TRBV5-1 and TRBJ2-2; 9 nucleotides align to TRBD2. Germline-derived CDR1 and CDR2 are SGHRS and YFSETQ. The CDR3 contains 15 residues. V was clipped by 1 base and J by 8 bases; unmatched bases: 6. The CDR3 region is CASSLTAGGSGELFF. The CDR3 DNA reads TGCGCCAGCAGCTTGACAGCGGGAGGTTCGGGGGAGCTGTTTTTT.

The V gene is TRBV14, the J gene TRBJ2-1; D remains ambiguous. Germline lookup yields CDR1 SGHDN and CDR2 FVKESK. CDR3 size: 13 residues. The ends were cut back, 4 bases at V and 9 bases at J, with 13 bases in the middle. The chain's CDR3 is CASSPPYRSEQFF. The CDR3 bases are TGTGCCAGCAGCCCCCCATATCGGAGTGAGCAGTTCTTC.

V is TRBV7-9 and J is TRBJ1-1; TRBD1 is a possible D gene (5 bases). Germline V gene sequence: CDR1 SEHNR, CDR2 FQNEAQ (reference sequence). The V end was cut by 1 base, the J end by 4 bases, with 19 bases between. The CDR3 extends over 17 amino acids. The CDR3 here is CASSLGVSRWGGTEAFF. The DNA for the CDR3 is TGTGCCAGCAGCTTAGGGGTTTCCCGTTGGGGGGGCACTGAAGCTTTCTTT.

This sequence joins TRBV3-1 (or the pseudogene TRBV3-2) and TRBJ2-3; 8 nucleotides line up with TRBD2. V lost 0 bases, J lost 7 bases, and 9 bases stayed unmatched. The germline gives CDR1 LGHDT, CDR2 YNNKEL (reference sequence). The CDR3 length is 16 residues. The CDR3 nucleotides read TGTGCCAGCAGCCAAGATGGGCCGGGGGGGCCGCATACGCAGTATTTT. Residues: CASSQDGPGGPHTQYF.

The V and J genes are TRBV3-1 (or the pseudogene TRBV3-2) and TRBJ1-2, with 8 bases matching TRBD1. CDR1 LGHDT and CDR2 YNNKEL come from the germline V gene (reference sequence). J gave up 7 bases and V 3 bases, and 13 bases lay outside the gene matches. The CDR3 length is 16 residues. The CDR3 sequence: CASSHHFTGGIGGYTF. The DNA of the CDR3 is TGTGCCAGCAGCCATCATTTCACAGGGGGAATCGGTGGCTACACCTTC.

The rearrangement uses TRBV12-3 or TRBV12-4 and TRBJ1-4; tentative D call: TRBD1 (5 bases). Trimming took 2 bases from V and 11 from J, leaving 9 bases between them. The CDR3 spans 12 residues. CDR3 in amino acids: CASSLNTGKLFF. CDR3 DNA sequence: TGTGCCAGCAGTTTAAATACAGGCAAACTGTTTTTT.

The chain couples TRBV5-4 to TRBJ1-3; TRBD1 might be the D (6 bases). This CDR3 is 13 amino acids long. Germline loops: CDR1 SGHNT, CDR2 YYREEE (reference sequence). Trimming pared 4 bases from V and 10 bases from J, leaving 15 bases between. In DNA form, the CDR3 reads TGTGCCAGCAGCCCGCTGGGGGCCGAAACCATATATTTT. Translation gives CASSPLGAETIYF. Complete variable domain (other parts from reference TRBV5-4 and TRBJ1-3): ETGVTQSPTHLIKTRGQQVTLRCSSQSGHNTVSWYQQALGQGPQFIFQYYREEENGRGNFPPRFSGLQFPNYSSELNVNALELDDSALYLCASSPLGAETIYFGEGSWLTVV.

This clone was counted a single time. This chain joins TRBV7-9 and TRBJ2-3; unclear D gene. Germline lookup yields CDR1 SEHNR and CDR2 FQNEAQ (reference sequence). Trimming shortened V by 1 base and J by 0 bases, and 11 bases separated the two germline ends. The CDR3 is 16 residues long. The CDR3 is CASSLVTALSTDTQYF. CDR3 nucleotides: TGTGCCAGCAGCTTAGTAACAGCCCTGAGCACAGATACGCAGTATTTT.

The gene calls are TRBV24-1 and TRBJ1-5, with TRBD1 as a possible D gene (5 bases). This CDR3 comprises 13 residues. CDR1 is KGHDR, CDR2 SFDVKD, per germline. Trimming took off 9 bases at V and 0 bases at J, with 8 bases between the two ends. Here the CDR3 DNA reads TGTGCCACCGAGGACAATAGCAATCAGCCCCAGCATTTT. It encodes CATEDNSNQPQHF.

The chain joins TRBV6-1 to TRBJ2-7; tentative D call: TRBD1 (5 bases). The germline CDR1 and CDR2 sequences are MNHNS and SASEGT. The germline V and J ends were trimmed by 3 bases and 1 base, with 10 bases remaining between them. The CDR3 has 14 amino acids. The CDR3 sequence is CASSEQGLSYEQYF. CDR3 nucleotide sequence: TGTGCCAGCAGTGAGCAGGGCCTTTCCTACGAGCAGTACTTC.

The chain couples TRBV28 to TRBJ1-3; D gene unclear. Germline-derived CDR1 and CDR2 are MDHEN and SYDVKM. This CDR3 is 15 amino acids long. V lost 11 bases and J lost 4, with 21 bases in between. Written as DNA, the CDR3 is TGTGCCTCCTTACCGGGTACCTCTCCCGGAAACACCATATATTTT. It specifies CASLPGTSPGNTIYF.

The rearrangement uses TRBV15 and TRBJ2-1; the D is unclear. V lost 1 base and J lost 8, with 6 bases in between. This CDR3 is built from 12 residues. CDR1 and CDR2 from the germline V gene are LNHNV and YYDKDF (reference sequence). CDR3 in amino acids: CATSRVRDEQFF. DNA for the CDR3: TGTGCCACCAGCAGAGTTAGAGATGAGCAGTTCTTC.

The CDR3 sequence: CASSLTQGGTEAFF. CDR3 nucleotide sequence: TGTGCCAGCAGCTTAACTCAGGGCGGCACTGAAGCTTTCTTT. The rearrangement links TRBV7-9 to TRBJ1-1; a weak D match, TRBD1 (5 bases). Germline CDR1 SEHNR, CDR2 FQNEAQ (reference sequence). The V end was cut by 2 bases, the J end by 4 bases, with 11 bases between. The CDR3 contains 14 residues.

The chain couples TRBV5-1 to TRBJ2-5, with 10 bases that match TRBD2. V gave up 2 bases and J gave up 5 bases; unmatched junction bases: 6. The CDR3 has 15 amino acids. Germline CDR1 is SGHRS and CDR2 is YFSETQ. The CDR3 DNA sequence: TGCGCCAGCAGCTTAATAGCGGGGGGCAGGGAGACCCAGTACTTC. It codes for CASSLIAGGRETQYF.

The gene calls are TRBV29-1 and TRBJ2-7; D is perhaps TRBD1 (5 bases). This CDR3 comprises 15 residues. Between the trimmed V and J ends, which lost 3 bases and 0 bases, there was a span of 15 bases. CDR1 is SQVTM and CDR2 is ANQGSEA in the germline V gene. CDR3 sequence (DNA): TGCAGCGTTGACGCCGAGCAGGGAAGCTCCTACGAGCAGTACTTC. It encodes CSVDAEQGSSYEQYF.

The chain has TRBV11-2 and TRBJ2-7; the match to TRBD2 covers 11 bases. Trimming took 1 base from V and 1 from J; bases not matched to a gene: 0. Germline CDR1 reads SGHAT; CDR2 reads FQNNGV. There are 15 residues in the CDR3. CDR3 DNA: TGTGCCAGCAGCTTAGCTAGCGGGGGGTCCTACGAGCAGTACTTC. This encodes CASSLASGGSYEQYF.

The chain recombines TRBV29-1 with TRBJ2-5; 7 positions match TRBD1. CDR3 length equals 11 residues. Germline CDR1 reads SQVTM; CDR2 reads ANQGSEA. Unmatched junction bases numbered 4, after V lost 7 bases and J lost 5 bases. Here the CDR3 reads CSGQGPETQYF. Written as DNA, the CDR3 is TGCAGCGGACAGGGTCCGGAGACCCAGTACTTC.

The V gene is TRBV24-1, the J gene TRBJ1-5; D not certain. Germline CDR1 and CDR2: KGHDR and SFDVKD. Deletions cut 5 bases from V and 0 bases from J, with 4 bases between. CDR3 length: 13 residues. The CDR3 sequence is CATSGYSNQPQHF. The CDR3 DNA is TGTGCCACCAGTGGTTATAGCAATCAGCCCCAGCATTTT.

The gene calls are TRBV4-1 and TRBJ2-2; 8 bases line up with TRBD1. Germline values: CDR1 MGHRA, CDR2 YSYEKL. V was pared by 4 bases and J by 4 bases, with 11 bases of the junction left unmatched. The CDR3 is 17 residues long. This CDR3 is CASSRAGQGLGTGELFF. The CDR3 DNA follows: TGCGCCAGCAGCCGAGCCGGACAGGGCCTAGGCACCGGGGAGCTGTTTTTT.

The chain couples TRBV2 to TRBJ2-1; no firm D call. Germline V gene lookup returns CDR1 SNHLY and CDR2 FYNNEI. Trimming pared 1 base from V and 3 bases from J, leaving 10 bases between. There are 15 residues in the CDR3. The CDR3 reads CASSEVYQVYNEQFF. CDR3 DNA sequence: TGTGCCAGCAGTGAAGTCTATCAGGTCTACAATGAGCAGTTCTTC.

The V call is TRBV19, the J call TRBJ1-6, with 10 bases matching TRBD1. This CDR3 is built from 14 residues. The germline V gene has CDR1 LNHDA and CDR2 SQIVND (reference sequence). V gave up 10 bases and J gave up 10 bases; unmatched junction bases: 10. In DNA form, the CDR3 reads TGTGCCACCTGGGACAGGGGAAGGGTCTCACCCCTCCACTTT. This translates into CATWDRGRVSPLHF. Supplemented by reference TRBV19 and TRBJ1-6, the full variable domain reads DGGITQSPKYLFRKEGQNVTLSCEQNLNHDAMYWYRQDPGQGLRLIYYSQIVNDFQKGDIAEGYSVSREKKESFPLTVTSAQKNPTAFYLCATWDRGRVSPLHFGNGTRLTVT.

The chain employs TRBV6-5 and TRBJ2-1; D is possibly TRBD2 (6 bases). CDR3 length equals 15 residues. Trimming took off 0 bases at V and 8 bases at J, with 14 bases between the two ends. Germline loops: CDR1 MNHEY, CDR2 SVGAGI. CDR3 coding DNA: TGTGCCAGCAGTTACTCAGGGGCGGGAAATGATGAGCAGTTCTTC. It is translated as CASSYSGAGNDEQFF.

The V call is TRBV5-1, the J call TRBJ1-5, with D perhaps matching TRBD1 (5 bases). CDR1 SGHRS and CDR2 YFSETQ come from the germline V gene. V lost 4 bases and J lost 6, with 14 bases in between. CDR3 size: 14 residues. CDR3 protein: CASSLGEGLQPQHF. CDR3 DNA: TGCGCCAGCAGCCTTGGGGAGGGGCTTCAGCCCCAGCATTTT.

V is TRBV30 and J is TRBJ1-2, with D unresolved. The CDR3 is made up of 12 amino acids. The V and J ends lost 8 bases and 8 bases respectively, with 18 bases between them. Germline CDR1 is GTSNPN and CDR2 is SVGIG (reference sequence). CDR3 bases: TGTGCCCGTGGCAGGCAGGCCCAAGGCTACACCTTC. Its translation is CARGRQAQGYTF.